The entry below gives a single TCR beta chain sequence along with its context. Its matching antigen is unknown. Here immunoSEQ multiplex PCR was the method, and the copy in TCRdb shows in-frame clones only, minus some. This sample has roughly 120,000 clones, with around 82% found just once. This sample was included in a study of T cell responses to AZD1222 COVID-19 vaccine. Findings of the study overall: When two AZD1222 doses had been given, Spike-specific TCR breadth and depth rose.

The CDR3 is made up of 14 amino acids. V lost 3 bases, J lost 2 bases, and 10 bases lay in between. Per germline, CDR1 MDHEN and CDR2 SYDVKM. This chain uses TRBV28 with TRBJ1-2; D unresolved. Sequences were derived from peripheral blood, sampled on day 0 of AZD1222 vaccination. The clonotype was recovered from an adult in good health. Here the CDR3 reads CASSFGKGNYGYTF. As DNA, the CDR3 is TGTGCCAGCAGTTTCGGGAAAGGGAACTATGGCTACACCTTC.